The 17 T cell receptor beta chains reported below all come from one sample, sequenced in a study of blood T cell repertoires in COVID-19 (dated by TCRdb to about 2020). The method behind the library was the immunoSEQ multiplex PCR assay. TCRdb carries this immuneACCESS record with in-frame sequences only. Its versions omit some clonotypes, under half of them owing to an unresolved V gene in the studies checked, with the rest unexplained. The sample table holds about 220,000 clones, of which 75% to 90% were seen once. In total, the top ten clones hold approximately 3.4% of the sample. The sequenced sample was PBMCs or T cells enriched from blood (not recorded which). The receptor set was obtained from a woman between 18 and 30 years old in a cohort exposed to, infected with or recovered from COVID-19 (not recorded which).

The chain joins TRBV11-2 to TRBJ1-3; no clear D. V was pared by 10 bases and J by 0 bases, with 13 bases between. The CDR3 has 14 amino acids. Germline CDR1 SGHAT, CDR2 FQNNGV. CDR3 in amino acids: CATQPGNSGNTIYF. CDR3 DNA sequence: TGTGCCACCCAGCCGGGTAACTCTGGAAACACCATATATTTT.

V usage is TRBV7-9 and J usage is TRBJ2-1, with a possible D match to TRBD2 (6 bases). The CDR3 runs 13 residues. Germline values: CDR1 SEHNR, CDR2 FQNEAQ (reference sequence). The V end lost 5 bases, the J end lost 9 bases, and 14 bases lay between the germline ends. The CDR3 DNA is TGTGCCAGCAGCGTAGGGACTTTCAGTGAGCAGTTCTTC. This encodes CASSVGTFSEQFF.

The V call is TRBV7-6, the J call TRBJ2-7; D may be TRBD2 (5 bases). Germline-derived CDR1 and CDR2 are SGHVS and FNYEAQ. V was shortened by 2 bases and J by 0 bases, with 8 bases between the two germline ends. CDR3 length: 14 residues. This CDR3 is CASSLWESSYEQYF. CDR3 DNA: TGTGCCAGCAGCTTATGGGAGAGCTCCTACGAGCAGTACTTC.

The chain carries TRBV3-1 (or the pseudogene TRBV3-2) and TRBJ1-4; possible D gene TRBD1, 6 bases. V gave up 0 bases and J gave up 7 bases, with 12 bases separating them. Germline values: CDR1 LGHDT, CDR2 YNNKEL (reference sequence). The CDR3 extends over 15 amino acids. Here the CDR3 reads CASSQERQGTEKLFF. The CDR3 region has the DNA TGTGCCAGCAGCCAAGAGCGGCAGGGGACTGAAAAACTGTTTTTT.

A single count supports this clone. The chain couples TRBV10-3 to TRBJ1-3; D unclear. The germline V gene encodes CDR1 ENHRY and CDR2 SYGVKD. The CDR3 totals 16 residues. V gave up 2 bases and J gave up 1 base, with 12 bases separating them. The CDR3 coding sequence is TGTGCCATCAGTGAGCCCCGCAGAAATTCTGGAAACACCATATATTTT. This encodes CAISEPRRNSGNTIYF.

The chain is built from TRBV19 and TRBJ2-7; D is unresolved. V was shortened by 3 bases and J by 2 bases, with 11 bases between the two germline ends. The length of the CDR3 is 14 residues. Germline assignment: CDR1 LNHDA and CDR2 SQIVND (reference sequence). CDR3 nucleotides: TGTGCCAGTAGTATTACGACTCAGACCTACGAGCAGTACTTC. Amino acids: CASSITTQTYEQYF. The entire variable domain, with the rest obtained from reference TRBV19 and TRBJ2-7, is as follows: DGGITQSPKYLFRKEGQNVTLSCEQNLNHDAMYWYRQDPGQGLRLIYYSQIVNDFQKGDIAEGYSVSREKKESFPLTVTSAQKNPTAFYLCASSITTQTYEQYFGPGTRLTVT.

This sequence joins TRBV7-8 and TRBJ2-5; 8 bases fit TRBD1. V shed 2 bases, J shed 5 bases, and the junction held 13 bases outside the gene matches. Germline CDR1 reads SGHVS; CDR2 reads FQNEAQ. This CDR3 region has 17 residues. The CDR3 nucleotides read TGTGCCAGCAGCTTACTCCCTGGACAGGGTGGATGGGAGACCCAGTACTTC. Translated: CASSLLPGQGGWETQYF.

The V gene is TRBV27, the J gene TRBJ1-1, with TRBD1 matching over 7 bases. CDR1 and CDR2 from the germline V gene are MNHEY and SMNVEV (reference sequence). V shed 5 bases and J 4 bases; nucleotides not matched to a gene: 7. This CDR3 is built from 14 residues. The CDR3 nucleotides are TGTGCCAGCAGTCCTGACAGGGAGGCCACTGAAGCTTTCTTT. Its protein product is CASSPDREATEAFF.

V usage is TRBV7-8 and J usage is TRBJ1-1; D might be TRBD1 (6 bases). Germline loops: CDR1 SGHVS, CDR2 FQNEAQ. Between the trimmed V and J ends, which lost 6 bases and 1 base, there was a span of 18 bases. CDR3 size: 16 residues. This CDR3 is CASSLIGGQRNTEAFF. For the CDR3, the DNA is TGTGCCAGCAGTCTAATAGGAGGACAGAGGAACACTGAAGCTTTCTTT.

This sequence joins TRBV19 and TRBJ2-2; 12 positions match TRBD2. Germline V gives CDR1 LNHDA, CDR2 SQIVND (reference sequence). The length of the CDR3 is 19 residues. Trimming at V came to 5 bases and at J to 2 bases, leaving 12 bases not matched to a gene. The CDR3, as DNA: TGTGCCAGTAGTCCAACCCCGGGACTAGCGGGTTTAAACACCGGGGAGCTGTTTTTT. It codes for CASSPTPGLAGLNTGELFF.

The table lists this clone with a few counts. CDR3 protein: CASSLEAGSNSPLHF. CDR3 DNA sequence: TGTGCCAGCAGTTTAGAGGCCGGGTCTAATTCACCCCTCCACTTT. This chain connects TRBV28 to TRBJ1-6; D ambiguous. The CDR3 is made up of 15 amino acids. The V and J ends lost 2 bases and 6 bases respectively, with 11 bases between them. Germline CDR1 and CDR2: MDHEN and SYDVKM.

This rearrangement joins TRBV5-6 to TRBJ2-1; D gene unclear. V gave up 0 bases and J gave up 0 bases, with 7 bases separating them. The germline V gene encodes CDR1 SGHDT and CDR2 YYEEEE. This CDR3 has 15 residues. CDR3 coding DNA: TGTGCCAGCAGCTTGGACCCCAGCTCCTACAATGAGCAGTTCTTC. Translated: CASSLDPSSYNEQFF.

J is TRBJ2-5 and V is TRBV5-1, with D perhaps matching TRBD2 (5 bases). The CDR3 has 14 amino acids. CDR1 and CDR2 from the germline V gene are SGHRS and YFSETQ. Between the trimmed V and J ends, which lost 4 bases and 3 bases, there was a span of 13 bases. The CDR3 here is CASSLQRGEETQYF. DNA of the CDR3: TGCGCCAGCAGCCTGCAACGGGGAGAAGAGACCCAGTACTTC. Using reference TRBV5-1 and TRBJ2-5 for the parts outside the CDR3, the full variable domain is KAGVTQTPRYLIKTRGQQVTLSCSPISGHRSVSWYQQTPGQGLQFLFEYFSETQRNKGNFPGRFSGRQFSNSRSEMNVSTLELGDSALYLCASSLQRGEETQYFGPGTRLLVL.

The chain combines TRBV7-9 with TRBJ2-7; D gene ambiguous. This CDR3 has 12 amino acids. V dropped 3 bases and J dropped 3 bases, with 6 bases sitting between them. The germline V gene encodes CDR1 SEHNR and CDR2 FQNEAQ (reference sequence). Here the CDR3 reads CASSFNLYEQYF. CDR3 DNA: TGTGCCAGCAGCTTTAATCTCTACGAGCAGTACTTC.

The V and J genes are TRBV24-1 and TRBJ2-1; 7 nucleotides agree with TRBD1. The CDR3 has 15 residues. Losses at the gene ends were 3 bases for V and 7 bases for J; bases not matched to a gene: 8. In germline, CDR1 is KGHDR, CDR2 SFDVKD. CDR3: CATSDALDRTNEQFF. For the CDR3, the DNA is TGTGCCACCAGTGATGCCCTGGACAGGACGAATGAGCAGTTCTTC.

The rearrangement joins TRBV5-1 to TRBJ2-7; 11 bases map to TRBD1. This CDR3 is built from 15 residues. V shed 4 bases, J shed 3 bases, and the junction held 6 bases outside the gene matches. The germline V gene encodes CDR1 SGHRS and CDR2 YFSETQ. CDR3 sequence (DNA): TGCGCCAGCAGCCGGACAGGGGGCGGTCTCTACGAGCAGTACTTC. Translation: CASSRTGGGLYEQYF.

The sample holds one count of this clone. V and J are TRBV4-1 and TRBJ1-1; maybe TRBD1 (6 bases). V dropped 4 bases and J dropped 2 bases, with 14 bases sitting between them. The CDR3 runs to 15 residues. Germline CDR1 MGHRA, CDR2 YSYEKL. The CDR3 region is CASSRYRDTNTEAFF. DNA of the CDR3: TGCGCCAGCAGCCGATACAGGGACACCAACACTGAAGCTTTCTTT.